This T cell receptor (beta chain) was retrieved from a study of blood T cell repertoires in COVID-19. Study in general: Sites in the United States, Italy and Spain provided acute and convalescent COVID-19 samples.

V dropped 4 bases and J dropped 0; count of bases not matched to a gene: 4. CDR1 and CDR2 (germline): SGHNT, YYREEE (reference sequence). This CDR3 spans 16 amino acids. Generated by immunoSEQ multiplex PCR, the TCRdb table keeps only in-frame clones and is missing some. The repertoire consists of roughly 100,000 clones, with around nine tenths occurring once and the leading ten covering 17%. This clone showed up just once. The specimen was peripheral blood. This clonotype originated in a woman older than 75 in a cohort sampled during active COVID-19. This sequence joins TRBV5-4 and TRBJ2-6, with 7 bases identical to TRBD1. The CDR3 region has the DNA TGTGCCAGCAGCCAGGGACAGACCTCTGGGGCCAACGTCCTGACTTTC. Translating it yields CASSQGQTSGANVLTF.